One sample yielded the 8 T cell receptor beta chains listed below, sequenced in a study of cytomegalovirus exposure and HLA in healthy donors. Amplification used 60 Vbeta primers and 13 Jbeta primers. The repertoire was sequenced with immunoSEQ multiplex PCR; TCRdb's copy has only in-frame clones and lacks some. The table records around 110,000 clones, about 64% of them present only once. Sequenced sample: PBMCs. The origin of the receptors is a female donor in good health and CMV-seronegative.

The chain has TRBV2 and TRBJ2-1; TRBD2 is a possible D gene (6 bases). CDR3 length: 14 amino acids. V was clipped by 3 bases and J by 3 bases, with 9 bases between them. CDR1 is SNHLY and CDR2 is FYNNEI in the germline V gene. CDR3 in DNA: TGTGCCAGCAGTGAGTGGCGGGACTACAATGAGCAGTTCTTC. Translation: CASSEWRDYNEQFF.

V is TRBV7-2 and J is TRBJ2-7; 15 bases match TRBD2. In germline, CDR1 is SGHTA, CDR2 FQGNSA. The CDR3 has 15 residues. V gave up 5 bases and J gave up 7 bases; unmatched junction bases: 6. The CDR3 region has the DNA TGTGCCAGCAGCCTAACCGGGACTAGCGGGAGGGAGCAGTACTTC. Amino acids: CASSLTGTSGREQYF.

The gene calls are TRBV27 and TRBJ2-1, with D possibly TRBD2 on 6 matching bases. With 3 bases removed from V and 7 bases from J, the gap between germline ends came to 16 bases. Germline V gene lookup returns CDR1 MNHEY and CDR2 SMNVEV (reference sequence). The CDR3 totals 15 residues. CDR3 sequence: CASSFLRDRRNEQFF. CDR3 nucleotides: TGTGCCAGCAGTTTTTTGCGGGATCGAAGGAATGAGCAGTTCTTC.

This clone was found once. This CDR3 is CAWSEKLAGSYNEQFF. The CDR3 region has the DNA TGTGCCTGGAGTGAAAAACTAGCGGGATCCTACAATGAGCAGTTCTTC. This chain uses TRBV30 with TRBJ2-1; 10 nucleotides match TRBD2. The CDR3 length is 16 residues. Losses at the gene ends were 1 base for V and 1 base for J; bases not matched to a gene: 4. In germline, CDR1 is GTSNPN, CDR2 SVGIG (reference sequence).

This chain's CDR3 is CASSLLGEGPRELFF. The CDR3 DNA reads TGTGCCAGCAGTTTACTGGGGGAGGGTCCCCGGGAGCTGTTTTTT. The chain couples TRBV27 to TRBJ2-2; TRBD2 agrees at 7 bases. This CDR3 region has 15 residues. Germline V gives CDR1 MNHEY, CDR2 SMNVEV (reference sequence). The trim removed 2 bases at V and 9 bases at J, leaving 9 bases unmatched.

The rearrangement uses TRBV11-2 and TRBJ2-7; 9 bases agree with TRBD1. V dropped 4 bases and J dropped 4; count of bases not matched to a gene: 2. Germline V gene data show CDR1 as SGHAT and CDR2 as FQNNGV. CDR3 length: 13 residues. CDR3: CASSWGQGYEQYF. DNA for the CDR3: TGTGCCAGCAGCTGGGGACAGGGATACGAGCAGTACTTC.

This rearrangement joins TRBV9 to TRBJ1-1; weak D call: TRBD1 (5 bases). CDR1 and CDR2 (germline): SGDLS, YYNGEE. The CDR3 covers 14 residues. The V and J ends lost 3 bases and 2 bases respectively, with 11 bases between them. The CDR3 is CASSEGGTNTEAFF. The DNA for the CDR3 is TGTGCCAGCAGCGAGGGAGGGACTAACACTGAAGCTTTCTTT.

The chain combines TRBV19 with TRBJ2-7, with 7 positions matching TRBD1. Germline values: CDR1 LNHDA, CDR2 SQIVND (reference sequence). This CDR3 comprises 14 residues. The V and J ends lost 5 bases and 2 bases, in that order; junction bases with no gene match: 6. CDR3: CASSVQGRPYEQYF. CDR3 nucleotides: TGTGCCAGTAGTGTACAGGGGCGCCCCTACGAGCAGTACTTC.